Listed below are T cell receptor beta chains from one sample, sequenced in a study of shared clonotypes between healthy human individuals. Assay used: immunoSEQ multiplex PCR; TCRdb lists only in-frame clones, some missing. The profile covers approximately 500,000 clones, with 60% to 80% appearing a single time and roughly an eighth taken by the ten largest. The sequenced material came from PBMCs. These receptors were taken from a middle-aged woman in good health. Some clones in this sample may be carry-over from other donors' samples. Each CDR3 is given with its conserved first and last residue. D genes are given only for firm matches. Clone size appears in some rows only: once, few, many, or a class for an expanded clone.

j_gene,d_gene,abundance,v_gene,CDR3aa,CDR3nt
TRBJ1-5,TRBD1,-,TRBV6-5,CASSYAGGGQPQHF,TGTGCCAGCAGTTACGCAGGGGGCGGACAGCCCCAGCATTTT
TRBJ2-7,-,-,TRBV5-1,CASSLTATSEQYF,TGCGCCAGCAGCTTAACAGCGACTTCCGAGCAGTACTTC
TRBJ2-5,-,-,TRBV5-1,CASSEGRGFGETQYF,TGCGCCAGCAGCGAGGGCAGGGGTTTTGGTGAGACCCAGTACTTC
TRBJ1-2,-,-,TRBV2,CASSEALVRLANYGYTF,TGTGCCAGCAGTGAAGCGTTGGTACGGTTGGCTAACTATGGCTACACCTTC
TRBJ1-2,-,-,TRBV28,CASSLFPDGYTF,TGTGCCAGCAGTTTATTTCCCGATGGCTACACCTTC
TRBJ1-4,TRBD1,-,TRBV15,CATQTGGSEKLFF,TGTGCCACTCAAACAGGGGGCTCTGAAAAACTGTTTTTT
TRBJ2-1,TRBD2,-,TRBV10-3,CAIKDGTSGSLEQFF,TGTGCCATCAAGGATGGGACTAGCGGGAGTCTTGAGCAGTTCTTC
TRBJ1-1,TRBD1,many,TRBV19,CASSRDRGGSEAFF,TGTGCCAGTAGTAGGGACAGGGGTGGCTCTGAAGCTTTCTTT
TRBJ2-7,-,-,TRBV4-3,CASSQDDSGSYEQYF,TGCGCCAGCAGCCAAGATGACAGTGGCTCCTACGAGCAGTACTTC
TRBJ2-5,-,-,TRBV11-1,CASSLETDQETQYF,TGTGCCAGCAGCCTAGAGACAGACCAAGAGACCCAGTACTTC
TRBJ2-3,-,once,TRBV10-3,CAISESQQSTDTQYF,TGTGCCATCAGTGAGTCCCAACAGTCCACAGATACGCAGTATTTT
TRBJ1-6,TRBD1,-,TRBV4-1,CASSQGRDSNSPLHF,TGCGCCAGCAGCCAAGGCCGGGACAGCAATTCACCCCTCCACTTT
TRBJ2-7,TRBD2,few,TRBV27,CASSFLAGGGPYEQYF,TGTGCCAGCAGTTTCCTAGCGGGAGGGGGACCCTACGAGCAGTACTTC
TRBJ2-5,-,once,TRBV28,CASSSPRTDLQETQYF,TGTGCCAGCAGTTCCCCCCGGACAGACCTCCAAGAGACCCAGTACTTC
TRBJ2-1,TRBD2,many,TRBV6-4,CASSASGSSYNEQFF,TGTGCCAGCAGTGCTAGCGGGAGCTCCTACAATGAGCAGTTCTTC
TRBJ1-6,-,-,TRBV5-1,CASSLSGTRFNSPLHF,TGCGCCAGCAGCTTGTCCGGGACAAGATTTAATTCACCCCTCCACTTT
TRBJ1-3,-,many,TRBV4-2,CASSTLGTANSGNTIYF,TGTGCCAGCAGTACCCTAGGGACGGCCAACTCTGGAAACACCATATATTTT
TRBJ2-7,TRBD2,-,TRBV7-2,CASSFHASGSFSYEQYF,TGTGCCAGCAGCTTTCATGCGAGCGGGAGTTTCTCCTACGAGCAGTACTTC
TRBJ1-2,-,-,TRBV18,CASSPAGTDYGYTF,TGTGCCAGCTCACCAGCAGGGACGGACTATGGCTACACCTTC
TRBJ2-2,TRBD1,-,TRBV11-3,CASSSGTGFTGELFF,TGTGCCAGCAGCTCCGGGACAGGGTTCACCGGGGAGCTGTTTTTT
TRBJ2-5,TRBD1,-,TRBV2,CASGRGLQETQYF,TGTGCCAGCGGCAGGGGGCTCCAAGAGACCCAGTACTTC
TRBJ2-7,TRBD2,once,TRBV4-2,CASSQEREGPYEQYF,TGTGCCAGCAGCCAGGAGCGGGAGGGCCCCTACGAGCAGTACTTC
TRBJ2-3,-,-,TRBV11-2,CASSVYTDTQYF,TGTGCCAGCAGCGTATACACAGATACGCAGTATTTT
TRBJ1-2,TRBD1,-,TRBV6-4,CASSPQGVEGYTF,TGTGCCAGCAGTCCGCAGGGGGTTGAGGGCTACACCTTC